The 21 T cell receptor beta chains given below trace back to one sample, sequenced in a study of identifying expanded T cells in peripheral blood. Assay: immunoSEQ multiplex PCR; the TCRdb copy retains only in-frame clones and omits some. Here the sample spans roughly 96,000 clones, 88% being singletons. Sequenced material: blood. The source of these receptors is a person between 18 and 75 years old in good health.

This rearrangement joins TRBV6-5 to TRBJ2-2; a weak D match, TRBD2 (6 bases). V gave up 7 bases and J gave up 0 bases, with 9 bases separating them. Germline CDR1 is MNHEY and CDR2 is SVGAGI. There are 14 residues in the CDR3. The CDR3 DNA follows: TGTGCCAGCAACTGGGGGGCGAACACCGGGGAGCTGTTTTTT. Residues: CASNWGANTGELFF.

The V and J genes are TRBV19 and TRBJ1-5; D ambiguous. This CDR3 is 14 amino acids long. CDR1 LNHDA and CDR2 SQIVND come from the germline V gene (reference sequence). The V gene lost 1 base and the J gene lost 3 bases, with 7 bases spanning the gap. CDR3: CASSIVRDNQPQHF. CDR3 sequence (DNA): TGTGCCAGTAGTATAGTCAGAGACAATCAGCCCCAGCATTTT.

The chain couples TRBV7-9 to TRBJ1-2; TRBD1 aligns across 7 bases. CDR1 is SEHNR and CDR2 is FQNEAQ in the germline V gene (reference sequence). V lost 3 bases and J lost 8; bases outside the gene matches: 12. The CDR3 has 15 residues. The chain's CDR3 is CASSLPTPRGEGYTF. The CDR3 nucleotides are TGTGCCAGCAGCTTGCCAACCCCCAGGGGGGAAGGCTACACCTTC.

The CDR3 protein is CASSQVSSLGYGYTF. The CDR3 bases are TGCGCCAGCAGCCAAGTATCTAGTCTAGGGTATGGCTACACCTTC. The rearrangement links TRBV4-1 to TRBJ1-2; D call uncertain. There are 15 residues in the CDR3. Germline V gene lookup returns CDR1 MGHRA and CDR2 YSYEKL. Trimming shortened V by 1 base and J by 5 bases, and 14 bases separated the two germline ends.

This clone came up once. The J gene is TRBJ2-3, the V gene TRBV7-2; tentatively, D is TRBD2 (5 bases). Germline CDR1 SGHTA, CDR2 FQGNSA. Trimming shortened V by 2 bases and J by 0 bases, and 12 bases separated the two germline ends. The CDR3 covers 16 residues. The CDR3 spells CASSLRPASSTDTQYF. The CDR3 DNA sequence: TGTGCCAGCAGCTTACGGCCGGCTAGCAGCACAGATACGCAGTATTTT.

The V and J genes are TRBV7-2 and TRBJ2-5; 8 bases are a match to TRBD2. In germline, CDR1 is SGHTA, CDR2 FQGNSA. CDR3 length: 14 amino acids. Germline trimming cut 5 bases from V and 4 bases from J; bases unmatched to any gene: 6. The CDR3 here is CASSMRGAAETQYF. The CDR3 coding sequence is TGTGCCAGCAGCATGCGGGGGGCGGCAGAGACCCAGTACTTC.

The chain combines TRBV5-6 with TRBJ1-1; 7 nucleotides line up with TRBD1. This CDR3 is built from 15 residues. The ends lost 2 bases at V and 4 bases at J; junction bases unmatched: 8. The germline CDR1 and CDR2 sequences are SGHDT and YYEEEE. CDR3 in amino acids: CASSLSPTGATEAFF. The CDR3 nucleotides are TGTGCCAGCAGCTTAAGCCCTACAGGGGCCACTGAAGCTTTCTTT. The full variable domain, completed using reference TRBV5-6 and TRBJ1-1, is DAGVTQSPTHLIKTRGQQVTLRCSPKSGHDTVSWYQQALGQGPQFIFQYYEEEERQRGNFPDRFSGHQFPNYSSELNVNALLLGDSALYLCASSLSPTGATEAFFGQGTRLTVV.

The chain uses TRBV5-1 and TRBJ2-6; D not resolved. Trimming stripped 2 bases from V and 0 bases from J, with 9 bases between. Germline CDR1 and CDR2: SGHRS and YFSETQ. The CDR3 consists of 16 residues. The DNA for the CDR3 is TGCGCCAGCAGCTTTCAGGCTAACTCTGGGGCCAACGTCCTGACTTTC. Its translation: CASSFQANSGANVLTF.

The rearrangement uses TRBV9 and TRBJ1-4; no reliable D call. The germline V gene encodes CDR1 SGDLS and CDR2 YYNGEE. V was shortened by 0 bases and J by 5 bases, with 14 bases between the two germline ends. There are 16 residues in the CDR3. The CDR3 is CASSVGIFRNNEKLFF. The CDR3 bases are TGTGCCAGCAGCGTAGGTATTTTCAGGAACAATGAAAAACTGTTTTTT.

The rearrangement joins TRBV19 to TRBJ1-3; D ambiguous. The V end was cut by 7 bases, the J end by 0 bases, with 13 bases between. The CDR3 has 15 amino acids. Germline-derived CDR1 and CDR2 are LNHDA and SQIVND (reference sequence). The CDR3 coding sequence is TGTGCCAGTATCTCGCGGTTGAGCTCTGGAAACACCATATATTTT. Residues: CASISRLSSGNTIYF.

The CDR3 region is CASTREGPSGYTF. CDR3 DNA: TGTGCCAGCACCAGGGAGGGGCCGAGTGGCTACACCTTC. The chain links TRBV7-2 to TRBJ1-2, with a tentative D call TRBD1 (5 bases). The V end lost 7 bases, the J end lost 7 bases, and 16 bases lay between the germline ends. Germline CDR1 reads SGHTA; CDR2 reads FQGNSA. The CDR3 is made up of 13 amino acids. Supplemented by reference TRBV7-2 and TRBJ1-2, the full variable domain reads GAGVSQSPSNKVTEKGKDVELRCDPISGHTALYWYRQSLGQGLEFLIYFQGNSAPDKSGLPSDRFSAERTGGSVSTLTIQRTQQEDSAVYLCASTREGPSGYTFGSGTRLTVV.

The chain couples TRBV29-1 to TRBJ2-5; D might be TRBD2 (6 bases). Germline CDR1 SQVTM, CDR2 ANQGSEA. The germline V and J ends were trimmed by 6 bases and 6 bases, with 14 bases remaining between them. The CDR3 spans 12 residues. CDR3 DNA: TGCAGCGTCGTAGGGACTGTTCAGACCCAGTACTTC. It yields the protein CSVVGTVQTQYF.

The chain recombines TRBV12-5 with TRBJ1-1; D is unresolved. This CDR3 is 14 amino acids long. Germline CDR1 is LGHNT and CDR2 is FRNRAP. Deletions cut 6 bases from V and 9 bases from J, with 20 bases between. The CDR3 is CASGHRALGGKAFF. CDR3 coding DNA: TGTGCTAGTGGCCATCGGGCGTTGGGCGGGAAAGCTTTCTTT.

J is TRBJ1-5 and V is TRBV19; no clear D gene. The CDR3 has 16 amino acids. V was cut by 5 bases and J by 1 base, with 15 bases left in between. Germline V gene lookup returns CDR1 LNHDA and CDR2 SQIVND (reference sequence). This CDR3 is CASSAKGIGSNQPQHF. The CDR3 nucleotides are TGTGCCAGTAGTGCCAAGGGAATTGGGAGCAATCAGCCCCAGCATTTT. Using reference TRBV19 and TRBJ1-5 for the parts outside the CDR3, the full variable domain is DGGITQSPKYLFRKEGQNVTLSCEQNLNHDAMYWYRQDPGQGLRLIYYSQIVNDFQKGDIAEGYSVSREKKESFPLTVTSAQKNPTAFYLCASSAKGIGSNQPQHFGDGTRLSIL.

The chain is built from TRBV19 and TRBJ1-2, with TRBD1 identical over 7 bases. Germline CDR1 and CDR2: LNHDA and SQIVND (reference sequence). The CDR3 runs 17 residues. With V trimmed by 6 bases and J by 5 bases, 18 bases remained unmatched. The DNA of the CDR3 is TGTGCCAGTAGAGTCATCGGGACAGCCCAAGAGAATTATGGCTACACCTTC. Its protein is CASRVIGTAQENYGYTF. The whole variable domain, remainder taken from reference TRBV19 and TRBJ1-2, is DGGITQSPKYLFRKEGQNVTLSCEQNLNHDAMYWYRQDPGQGLRLIYYSQIVNDFQKGDIAEGYSVSREKKESFPLTVTSAQKNPTAFYLCASRVIGTAQENYGYTFGSGTRLTVV.

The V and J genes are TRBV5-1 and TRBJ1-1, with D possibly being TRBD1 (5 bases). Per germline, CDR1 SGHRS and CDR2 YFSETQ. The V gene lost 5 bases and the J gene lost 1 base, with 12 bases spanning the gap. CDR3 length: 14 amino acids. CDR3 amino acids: CASRDSHANTEAFF. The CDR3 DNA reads TGCGCCAGCAGAGACAGCCATGCGAACACTGAAGCTTTCTTT.

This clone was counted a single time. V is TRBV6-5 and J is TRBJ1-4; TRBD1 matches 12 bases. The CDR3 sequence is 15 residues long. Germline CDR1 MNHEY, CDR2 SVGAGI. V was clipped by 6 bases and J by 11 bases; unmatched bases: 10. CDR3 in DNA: TGTGCCAGCAGCTCTCCCGGGACAGGGGGCAACAAACTGTTTTTT. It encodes CASSSPGTGGNKLFF.

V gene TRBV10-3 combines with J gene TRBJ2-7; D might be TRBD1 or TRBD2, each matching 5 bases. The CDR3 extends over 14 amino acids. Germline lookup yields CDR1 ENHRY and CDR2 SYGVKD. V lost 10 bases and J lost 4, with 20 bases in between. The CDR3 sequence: CATGTERGKYEQYF. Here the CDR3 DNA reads TGTGCCACAGGGACGGAGAGAGGTAAATACGAGCAGTACTTC.

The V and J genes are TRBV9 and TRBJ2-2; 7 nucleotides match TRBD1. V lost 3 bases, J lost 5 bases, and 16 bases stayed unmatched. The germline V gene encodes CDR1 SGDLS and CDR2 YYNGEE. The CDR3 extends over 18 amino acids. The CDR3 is CASSANPRTGHGTGELFF. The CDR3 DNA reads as TGTGCCAGCAGCGCCAACCCCCGGACAGGCCATGGGACCGGGGAGCTGTTTTTT.

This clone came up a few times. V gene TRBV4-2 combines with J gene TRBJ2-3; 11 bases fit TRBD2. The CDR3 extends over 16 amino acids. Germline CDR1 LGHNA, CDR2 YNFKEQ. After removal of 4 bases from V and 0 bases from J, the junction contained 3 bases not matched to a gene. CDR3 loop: CASSRLAGGSTDTQYF. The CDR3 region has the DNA TGTGCCAGCAGCCGTTTAGCGGGGGGGAGCACAGATACGCAGTATTTT.

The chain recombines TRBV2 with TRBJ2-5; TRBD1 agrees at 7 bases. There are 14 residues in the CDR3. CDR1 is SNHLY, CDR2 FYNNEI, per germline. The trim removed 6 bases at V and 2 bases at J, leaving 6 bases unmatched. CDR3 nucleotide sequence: TGTGCCAGCAGAAACAGACAGGGACAAGAGACCCAGTACTTC. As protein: CASRNRQGQETQYF.